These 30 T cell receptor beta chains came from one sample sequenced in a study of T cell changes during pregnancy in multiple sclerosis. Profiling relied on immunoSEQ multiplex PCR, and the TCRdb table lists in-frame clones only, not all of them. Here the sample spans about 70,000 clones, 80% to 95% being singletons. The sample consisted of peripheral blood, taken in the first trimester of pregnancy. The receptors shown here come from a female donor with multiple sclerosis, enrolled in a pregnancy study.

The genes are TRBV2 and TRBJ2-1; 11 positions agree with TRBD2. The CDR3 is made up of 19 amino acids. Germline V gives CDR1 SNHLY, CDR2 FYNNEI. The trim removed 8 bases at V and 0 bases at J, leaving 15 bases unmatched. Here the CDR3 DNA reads TGTGCCAGCGGCCGAACTAGCGGGAGAGGTCTCAGCTCCTACAATGAGCAGTTCTTC. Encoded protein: CASGRTSGRGLSSYNEQFF. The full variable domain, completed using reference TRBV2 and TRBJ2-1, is EPEVTQTPSHQVTQMGQEVILRCVPISNHLYFYWYRQILGQKVEFLVSFYNNEISEKSEIFDDQFSVERPDGSNFTLKIRSTKLEDSAMYFCASGRTSGRGLSSYNEQFFGPGTRLTVL.

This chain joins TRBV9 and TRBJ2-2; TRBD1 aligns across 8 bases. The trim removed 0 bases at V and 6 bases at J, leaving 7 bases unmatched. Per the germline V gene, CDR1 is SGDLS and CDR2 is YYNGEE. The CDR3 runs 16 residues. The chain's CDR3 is CASSVGWTGRAGELFF. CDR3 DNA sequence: TGTGCCAGCAGCGTAGGATGGACAGGGCGGGCCGGGGAGCTGTTTTTT.

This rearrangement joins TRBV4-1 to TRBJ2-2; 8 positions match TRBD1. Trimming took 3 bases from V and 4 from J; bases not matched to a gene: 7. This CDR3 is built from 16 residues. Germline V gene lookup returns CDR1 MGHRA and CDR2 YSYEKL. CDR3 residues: CASSQDRVSGTGELFF. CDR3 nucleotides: TGCGCCAGCAGCCAGGACAGGGTTTCCGGCACCGGGGAGCTGTTTTTT.

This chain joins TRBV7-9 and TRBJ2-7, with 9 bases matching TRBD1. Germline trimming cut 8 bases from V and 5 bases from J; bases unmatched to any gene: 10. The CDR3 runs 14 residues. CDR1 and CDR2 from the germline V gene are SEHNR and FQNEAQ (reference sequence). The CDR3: CASGVGTGIHEQYF. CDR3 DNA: TGTGCCAGCGGAGTGGGGACAGGGATTCACGAGCAGTACTTC.

The DNA for the CDR3 is TGTGCCAGCAGCCAGGGGCCCGGGGAGCTGTTTTTT. Translation gives CASSQGPGELFF. This sequence joins TRBV13 and TRBJ2-2, with D possibly matching TRBD1 (6 bases). The CDR3 length is 12 residues. CDR1 is PRHDT, CDR2 FYEKMQ, per germline (reference sequence). The ends were cut back, 5 bases at V and 6 bases at J, with 7 bases in the middle. Variable domain in full (rest from reference TRBV13 and TRBJ2-2): AAGVIQSPRHLIKEKRETATLKCYPIPRHDTVYWYQQGPGQDPQFLISFYEKMQSDKGSIPDRFSAQQFSDYHSELNMSSLELGDSALYFCASSQGPGELFFGEGSRLTVL.

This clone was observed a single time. In DNA, the CDR3 is TGTGCCAGCAGTTCCGCTCCTCTAGGGGGGGCCTACGAGCAGTACTTC. Translated: CASSSAPLGGAYEQYF. The rearrangement uses TRBV6-5 and TRBJ2-7; a weak D match, TRBD2 (7 bases). V lost 4 bases, J lost 2 bases, and 18 bases lay in between. This CDR3 is 16 amino acids long. Germline CDR1 is MNHEY and CDR2 is SVGAGI.

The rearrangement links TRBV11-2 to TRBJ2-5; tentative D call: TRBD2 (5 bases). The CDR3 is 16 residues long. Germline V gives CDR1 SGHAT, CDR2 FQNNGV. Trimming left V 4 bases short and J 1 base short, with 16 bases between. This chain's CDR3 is CASSSLPPGIQETQYF. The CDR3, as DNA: TGTGCCAGCAGCTCCCTCCCGCCCGGGATCCAAGAGACCCAGTACTTC.

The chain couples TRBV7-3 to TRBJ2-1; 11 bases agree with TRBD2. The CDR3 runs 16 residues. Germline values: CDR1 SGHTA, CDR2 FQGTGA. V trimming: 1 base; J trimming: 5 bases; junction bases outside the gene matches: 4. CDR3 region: CASSLIQLAGDNEQFF. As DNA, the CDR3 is TGTGCCAGCAGCTTAATTCAACTAGCGGGGGACAATGAGCAGTTCTTC.

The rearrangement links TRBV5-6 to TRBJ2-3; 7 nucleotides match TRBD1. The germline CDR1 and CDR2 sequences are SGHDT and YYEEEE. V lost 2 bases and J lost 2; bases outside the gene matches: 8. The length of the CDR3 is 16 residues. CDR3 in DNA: TGTGCCAGCAGCTTTGAGGACAGGCCCCACACAGATACGCAGTATTTT. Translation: CASSFEDRPHTDTQYF. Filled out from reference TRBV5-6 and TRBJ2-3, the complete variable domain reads DAGVTQSPTHLIKTRGQQVTLRCSPKSGHDTVSWYQQALGQGPQFIFQYYEEEERQRGNFPDRFSGHQFPNYSSELNVNALLLGDSALYLCASSFEDRPHTDTQYFGPGTRLTVL.

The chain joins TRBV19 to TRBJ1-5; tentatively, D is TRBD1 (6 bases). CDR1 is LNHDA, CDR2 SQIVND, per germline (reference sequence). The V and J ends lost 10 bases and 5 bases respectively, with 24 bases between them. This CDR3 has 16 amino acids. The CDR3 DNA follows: TGTGCCATCTCAAACGACAGGTCGGGGAAAGATCAGCCCCAGCATTTT. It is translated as CAISNDRSGKDQPQHF.

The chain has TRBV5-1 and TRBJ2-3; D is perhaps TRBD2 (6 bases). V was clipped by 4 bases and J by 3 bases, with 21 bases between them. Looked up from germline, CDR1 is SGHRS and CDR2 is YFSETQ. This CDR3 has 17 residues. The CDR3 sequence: CASSTANGAGRTDTQYF. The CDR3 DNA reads TGCGCCAGCAGCACGGCCAATGGAGCGGGTCGGACAGATACGCAGTATTTT.

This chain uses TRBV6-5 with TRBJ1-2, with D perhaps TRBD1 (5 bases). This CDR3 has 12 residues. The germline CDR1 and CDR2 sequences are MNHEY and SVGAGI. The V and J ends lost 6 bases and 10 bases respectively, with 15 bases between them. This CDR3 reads CASRIGRGIYTF. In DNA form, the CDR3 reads TGTGCCAGCAGGATCGGGAGGGGAATCTACACCTTC.

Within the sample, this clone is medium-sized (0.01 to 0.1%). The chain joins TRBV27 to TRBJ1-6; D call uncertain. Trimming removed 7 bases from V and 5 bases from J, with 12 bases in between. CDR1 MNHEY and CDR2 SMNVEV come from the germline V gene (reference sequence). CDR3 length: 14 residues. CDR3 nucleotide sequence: TGTGCCAGCACCCTCACGGCGGATAATTCACCCCTCCACTTT. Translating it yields CASTLTADNSPLHF.

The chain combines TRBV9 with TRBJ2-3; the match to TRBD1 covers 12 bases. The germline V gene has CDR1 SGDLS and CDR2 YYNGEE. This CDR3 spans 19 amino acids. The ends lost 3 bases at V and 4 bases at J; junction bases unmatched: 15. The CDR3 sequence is CASSATTGTGGGGADTQYF. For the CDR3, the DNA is TGTGCCAGCAGCGCTACAACCGGGACAGGGGGCGGTGGGGCAGATACGCAGTATTTT.

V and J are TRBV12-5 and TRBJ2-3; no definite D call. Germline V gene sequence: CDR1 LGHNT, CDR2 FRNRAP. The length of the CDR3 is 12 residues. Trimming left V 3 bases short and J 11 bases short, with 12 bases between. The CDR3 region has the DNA TGTGCTAGTGGTTTAGTGGGTACAGAGCAGTATTTT. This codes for CASGLVGTEQYF.

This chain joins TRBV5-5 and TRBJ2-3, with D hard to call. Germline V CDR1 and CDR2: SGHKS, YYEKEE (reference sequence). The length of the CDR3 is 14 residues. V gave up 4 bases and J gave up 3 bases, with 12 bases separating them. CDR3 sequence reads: CASSPQSSTDTQYF. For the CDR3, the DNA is TGTGCCAGCAGCCCCCAGTCTAGTACAGATACGCAGTATTTT. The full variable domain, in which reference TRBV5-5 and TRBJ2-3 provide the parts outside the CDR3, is DAGVTQSPTHLIKTRGQQVTLRCSPISGHKSVSWYQQVLGQGPQFIFQYYEKEERGRGNFPDRFSARQFPNYSSELNVNALLLGDSALYLCASSPQSSTDTQYFGPGTRLTVL.

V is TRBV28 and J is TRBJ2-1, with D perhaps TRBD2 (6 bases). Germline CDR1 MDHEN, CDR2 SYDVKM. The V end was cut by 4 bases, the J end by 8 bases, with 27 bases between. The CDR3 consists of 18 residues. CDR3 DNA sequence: TGTGCCAGCAGTTCCCCGGAGGGGTATACCGGGACGGGCCATGAGCAGTTCTTC. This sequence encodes CASSSPEGYTGTGHEQFF.

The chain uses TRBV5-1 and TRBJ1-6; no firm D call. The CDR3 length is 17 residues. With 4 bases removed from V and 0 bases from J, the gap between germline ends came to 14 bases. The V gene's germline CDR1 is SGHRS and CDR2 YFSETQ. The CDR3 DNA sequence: TGCGCCAGCAGCCTCCGACAATTGAGCTCCTATAATTCACCCCTCCACTTT. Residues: CASSLRQLSSYNSPLHF.

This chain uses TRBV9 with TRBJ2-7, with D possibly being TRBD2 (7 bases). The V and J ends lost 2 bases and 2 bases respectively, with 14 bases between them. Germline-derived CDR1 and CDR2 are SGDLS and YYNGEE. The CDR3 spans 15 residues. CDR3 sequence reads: CASSVGGGVTYEQYF. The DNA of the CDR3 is TGTGCCAGCAGCGTTGGGGGGGGCGTTACCTACGAGCAGTACTTC.

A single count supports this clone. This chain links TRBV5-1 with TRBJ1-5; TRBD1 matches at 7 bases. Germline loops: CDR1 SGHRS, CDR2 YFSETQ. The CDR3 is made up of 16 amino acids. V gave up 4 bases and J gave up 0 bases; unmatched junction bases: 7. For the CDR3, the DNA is TGCGCCAGCAGCGACGGGACAGACTATAGCAATCAGCCCCAGCATTTT. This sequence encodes CASSDGTDYSNQPQHF.

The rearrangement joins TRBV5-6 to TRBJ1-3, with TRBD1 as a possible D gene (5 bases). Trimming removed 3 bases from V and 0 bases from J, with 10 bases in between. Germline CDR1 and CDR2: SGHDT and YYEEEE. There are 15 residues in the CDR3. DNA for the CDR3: TGTGCCAGCAGCTACCCGACAGCCTCTGGAAACACCATATATTTT. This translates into CASSYPTASGNTIYF.

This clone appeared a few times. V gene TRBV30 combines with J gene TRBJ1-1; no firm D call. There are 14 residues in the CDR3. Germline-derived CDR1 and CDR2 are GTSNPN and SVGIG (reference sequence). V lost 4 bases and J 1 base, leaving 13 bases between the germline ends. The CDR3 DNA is TGTGCCTGGAATGGCGAGGCTGGGAACACTGAAGCTTTCTTT. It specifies CAWNGEAGNTEAFF.

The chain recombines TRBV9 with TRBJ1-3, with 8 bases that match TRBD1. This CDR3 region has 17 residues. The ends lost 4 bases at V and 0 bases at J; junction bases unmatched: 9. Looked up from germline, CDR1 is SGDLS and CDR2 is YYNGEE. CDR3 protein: CASSPGQGAFSGNTIYF. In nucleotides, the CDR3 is TGTGCCAGCAGCCCCGGACAGGGAGCCTTCTCTGGAAACACCATATATTTT.

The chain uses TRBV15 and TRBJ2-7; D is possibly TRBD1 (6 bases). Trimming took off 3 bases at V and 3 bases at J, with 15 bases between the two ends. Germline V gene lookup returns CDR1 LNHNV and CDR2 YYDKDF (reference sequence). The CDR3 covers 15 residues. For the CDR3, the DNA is TGTGCCACCAGCAGTAAGGACAGCCTCTACTACGAGCAGTACTTC. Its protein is CATSSKDSLYYEQYF. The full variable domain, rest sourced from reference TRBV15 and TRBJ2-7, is DAMVIQNPRYQVTQFGKPVTLSCSQTLNHNVMYWYQQKSSQAPKLLFHYYDKDFNNEADTPDNFQSRRPNTSFCFLDIRSPGLGDTAMYLCATSSKDSLYYEQYFGPGTRLTVT.

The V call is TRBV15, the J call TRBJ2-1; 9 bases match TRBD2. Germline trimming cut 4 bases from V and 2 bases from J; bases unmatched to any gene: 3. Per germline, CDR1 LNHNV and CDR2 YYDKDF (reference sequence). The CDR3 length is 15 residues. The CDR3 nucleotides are TGTGCCACCAGCACGACTAGCGGTCCCTACAATGAGCAGTTCTTC. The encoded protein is CATSTTSGPYNEQFF.

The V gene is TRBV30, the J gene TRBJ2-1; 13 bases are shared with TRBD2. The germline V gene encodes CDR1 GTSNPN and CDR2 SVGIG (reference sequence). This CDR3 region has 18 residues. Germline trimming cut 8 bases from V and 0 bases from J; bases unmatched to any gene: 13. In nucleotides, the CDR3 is TGTGCCCGACGACCGGGACTAGCGGGGAAGAGCTCCTACAATGAGCAGTTCTTC. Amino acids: CARRPGLAGKSSYNEQFF.

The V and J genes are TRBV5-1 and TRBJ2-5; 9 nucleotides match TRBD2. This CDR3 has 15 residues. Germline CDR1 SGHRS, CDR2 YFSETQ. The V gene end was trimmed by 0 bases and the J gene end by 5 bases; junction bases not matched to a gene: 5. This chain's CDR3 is CASSLGRGGMETQYF. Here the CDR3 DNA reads TGCGCCAGCAGCTTGGGGCGGGGGGGCATGGAGACCCAGTACTTC.

DNA for the CDR3: TGTGCCAGCAGCTACAGACAGGGACAGCCCCAGCATTTT. It is translated as CASSYRQGQPQHF. The chain employs TRBV7-6 and TRBJ1-5; 7 nucleotides match TRBD1. CDR1 SGHVS and CDR2 FNYEAQ come from the germline V gene. This CDR3 contains 13 residues. J lost 7 bases, V lost 4 bases, and 4 bases had no gene match.

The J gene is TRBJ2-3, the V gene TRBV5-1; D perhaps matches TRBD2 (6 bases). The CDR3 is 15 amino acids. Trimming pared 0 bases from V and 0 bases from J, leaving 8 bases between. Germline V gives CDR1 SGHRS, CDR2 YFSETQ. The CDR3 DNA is TGCGCCAGCAGCTTGGAAGGGACTAGCACAGATACGCAGTATTTT. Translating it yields CASSLEGTSTDTQYF.

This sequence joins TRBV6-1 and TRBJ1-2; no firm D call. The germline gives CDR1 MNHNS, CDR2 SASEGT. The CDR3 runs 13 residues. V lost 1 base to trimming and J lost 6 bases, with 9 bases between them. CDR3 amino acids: CASSEGRVNGYTF. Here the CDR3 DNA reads TGTGCCAGCAGTGAAGGGAGGGTTAATGGCTACACCTTC.